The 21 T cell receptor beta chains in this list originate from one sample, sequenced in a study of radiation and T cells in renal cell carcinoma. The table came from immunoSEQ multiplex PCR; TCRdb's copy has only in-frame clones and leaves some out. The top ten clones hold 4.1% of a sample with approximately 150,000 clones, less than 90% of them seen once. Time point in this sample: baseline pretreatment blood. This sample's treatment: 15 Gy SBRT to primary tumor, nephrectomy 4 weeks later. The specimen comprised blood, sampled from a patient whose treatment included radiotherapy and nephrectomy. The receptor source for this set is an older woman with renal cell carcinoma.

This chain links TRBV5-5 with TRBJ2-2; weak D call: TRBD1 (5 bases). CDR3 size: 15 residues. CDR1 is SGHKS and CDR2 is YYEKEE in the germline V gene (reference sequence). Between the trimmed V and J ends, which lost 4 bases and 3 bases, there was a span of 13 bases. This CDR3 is CASSLDQGYTGELFF. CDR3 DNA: TGTGCCAGCAGCCTCGACCAGGGTTACACCGGGGAGCTGTTTTTT.

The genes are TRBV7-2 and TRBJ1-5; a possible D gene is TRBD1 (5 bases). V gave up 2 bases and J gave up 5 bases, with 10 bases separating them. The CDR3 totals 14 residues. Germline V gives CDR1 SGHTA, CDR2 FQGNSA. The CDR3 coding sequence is TGTGCCAGCAGCTTAATGGGGGGGGATCAGCCCCAGCATTTT. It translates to CASSLMGGDQPQHF.

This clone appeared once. The CDR3 protein is CASSVAGIGNTIYF. CDR3 DNA sequence: TGTGCCAGCAGCGTAGCGGGCATTGGAAACACCATATATTTT. The chain links TRBV9 to TRBJ1-3; D remains ambiguous. CDR1 and CDR2 from the germline V gene are SGDLS and YYNGEE. V lost 0 bases and J lost 3, with 7 bases in between. The CDR3 runs 14 residues.

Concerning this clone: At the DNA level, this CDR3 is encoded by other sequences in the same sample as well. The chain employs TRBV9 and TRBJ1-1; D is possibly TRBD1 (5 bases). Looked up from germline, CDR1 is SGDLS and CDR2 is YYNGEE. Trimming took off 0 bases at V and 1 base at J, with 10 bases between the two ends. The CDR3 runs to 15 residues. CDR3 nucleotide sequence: TGTGCCAGCAGCGTAGGTTCGGGGGGGAACACTGAAGCTTTCTTT. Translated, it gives CASSVGSGGNTEAFF.

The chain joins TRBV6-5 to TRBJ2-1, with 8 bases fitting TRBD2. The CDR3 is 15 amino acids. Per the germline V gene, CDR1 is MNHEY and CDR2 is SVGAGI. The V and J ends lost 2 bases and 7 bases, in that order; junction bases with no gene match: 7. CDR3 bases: TGTGCCAGCAGTTACCGCCGGGGGGGCTTTAATGAGCAGTTCTTC. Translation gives CASSYRRGGFNEQFF.

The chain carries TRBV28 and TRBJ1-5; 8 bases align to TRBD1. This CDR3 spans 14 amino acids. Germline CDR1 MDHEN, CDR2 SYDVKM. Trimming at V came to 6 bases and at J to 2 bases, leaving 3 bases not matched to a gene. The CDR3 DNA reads TGTGCCAGCAGGAAGGACAGGGGCAATCAGCCCCAGCATTTT. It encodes CASRKDRGNQPQHF.

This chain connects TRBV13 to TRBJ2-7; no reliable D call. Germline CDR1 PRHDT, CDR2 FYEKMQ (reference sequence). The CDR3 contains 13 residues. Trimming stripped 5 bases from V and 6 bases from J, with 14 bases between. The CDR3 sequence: CASSDGRIAEQYF. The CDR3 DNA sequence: TGTGCCAGCAGCGATGGACGGATAGCCGAGCAGTACTTC.

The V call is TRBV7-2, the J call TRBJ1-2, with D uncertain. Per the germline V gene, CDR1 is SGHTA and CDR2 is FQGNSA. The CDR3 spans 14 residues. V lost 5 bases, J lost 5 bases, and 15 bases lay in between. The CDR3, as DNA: TGTGCCAGCAGCCCCGGGTCCCTCGGTTATGGCTACACCTTC. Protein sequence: CASSPGSLGYGYTF.

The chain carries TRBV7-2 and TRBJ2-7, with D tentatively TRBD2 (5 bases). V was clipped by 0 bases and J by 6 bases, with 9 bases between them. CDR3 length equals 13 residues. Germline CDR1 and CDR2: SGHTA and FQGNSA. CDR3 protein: CASSLALAGEQYF. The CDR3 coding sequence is TGTGCCAGCAGCTTAGCGCTAGCAGGCGAGCAGTACTTC.

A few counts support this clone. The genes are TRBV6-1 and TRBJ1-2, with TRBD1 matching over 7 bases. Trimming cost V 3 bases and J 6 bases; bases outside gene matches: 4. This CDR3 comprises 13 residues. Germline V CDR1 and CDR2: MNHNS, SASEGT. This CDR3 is CASSETGWNGYTF. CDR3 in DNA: TGTGCCAGCAGTGAGACAGGGTGGAATGGCTACACCTTC.

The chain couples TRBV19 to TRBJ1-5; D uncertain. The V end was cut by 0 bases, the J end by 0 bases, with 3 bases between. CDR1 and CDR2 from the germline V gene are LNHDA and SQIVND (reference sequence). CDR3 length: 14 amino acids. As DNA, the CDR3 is TGTGCCAGTAGTATAGACGGTAGCAATCAGCCCCAGCATTTT. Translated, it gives CASSIDGSNQPQHF. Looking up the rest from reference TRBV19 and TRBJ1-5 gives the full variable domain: DGGITQSPKYLFRKEGQNVTLSCEQNLNHDAMYWYRQDPGQGLRLIYYSQIVNDFQKGDIAEGYSVSREKKESFPLTVTSAQKNPTAFYLCASSIDGSNQPQHFGDGTRLSIL.

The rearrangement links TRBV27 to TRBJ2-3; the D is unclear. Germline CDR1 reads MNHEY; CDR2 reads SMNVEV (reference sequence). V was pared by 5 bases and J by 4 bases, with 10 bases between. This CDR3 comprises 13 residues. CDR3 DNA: TGTGCCAGCAGTCACAACTATCCAGATACGCAGTATTTT. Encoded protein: CASSHNYPDTQYF.

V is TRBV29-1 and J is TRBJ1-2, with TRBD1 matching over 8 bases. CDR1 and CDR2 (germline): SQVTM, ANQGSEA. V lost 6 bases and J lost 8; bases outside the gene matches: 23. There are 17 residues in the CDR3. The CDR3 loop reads CSVITGTGNQYVGGYTF. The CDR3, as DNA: TGCAGCGTCATTACCGGGACAGGAAATCAATATGTGGGGGGCTACACCTTC.

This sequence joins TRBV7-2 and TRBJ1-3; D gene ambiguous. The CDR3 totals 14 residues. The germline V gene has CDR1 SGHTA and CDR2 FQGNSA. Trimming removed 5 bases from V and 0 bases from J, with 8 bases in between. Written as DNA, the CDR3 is TGTGCCAGCAGCCCCTCGAGCTCTGGAAACACCATATATTTT. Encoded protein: CASSPSSSGNTIYF.

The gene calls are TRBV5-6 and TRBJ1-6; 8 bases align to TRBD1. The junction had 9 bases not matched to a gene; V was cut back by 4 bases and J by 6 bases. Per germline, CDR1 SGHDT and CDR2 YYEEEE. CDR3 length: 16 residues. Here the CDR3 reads CASSPTGVSFNSPLHF. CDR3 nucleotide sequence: TGTGCCAGCAGCCCGACAGGGGTTTCTTTTAATTCACCCCTCCACTTT.

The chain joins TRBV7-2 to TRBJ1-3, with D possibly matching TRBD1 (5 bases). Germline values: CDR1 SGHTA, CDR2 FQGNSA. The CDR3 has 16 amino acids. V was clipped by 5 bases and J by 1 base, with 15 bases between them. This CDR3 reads CASSRPGQGSGNTIYF. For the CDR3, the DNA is TGTGCCAGCAGCCGTCCTGGGCAGGGTTCTGGAAACACCATATATTTT.

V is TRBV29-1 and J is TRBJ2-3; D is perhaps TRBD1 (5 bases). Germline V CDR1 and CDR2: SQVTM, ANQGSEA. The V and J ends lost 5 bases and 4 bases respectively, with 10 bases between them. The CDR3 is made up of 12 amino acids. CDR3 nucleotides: TGCAGCGTTTTGAAAGGGGCAGATACGCAGTATTTT. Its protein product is CSVLKGADTQYF.

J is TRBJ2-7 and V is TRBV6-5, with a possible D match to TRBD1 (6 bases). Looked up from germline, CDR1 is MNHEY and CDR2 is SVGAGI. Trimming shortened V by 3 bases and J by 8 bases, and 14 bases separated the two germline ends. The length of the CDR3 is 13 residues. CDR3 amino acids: CASSYGDTLKQYF. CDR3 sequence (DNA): TGTGCCAGCAGTTATGGGGACACCCTCAAGCAGTACTTC.

The CDR3 coding sequence is TGCGCCAGCAGCTTCACGGGACAGACCCGTAATGAAAAACTGTTTTTT. This encodes CASSFTGQTRNEKLFF. J is TRBJ1-4 and V is TRBV5-1; TRBD1 matches at 7 bases. Germline V gene lookup returns CDR1 SGHRS and CDR2 YFSETQ. Trimming took 2 bases from V and 4 from J; bases not matched to a gene: 8. The CDR3 is 16 amino acids.

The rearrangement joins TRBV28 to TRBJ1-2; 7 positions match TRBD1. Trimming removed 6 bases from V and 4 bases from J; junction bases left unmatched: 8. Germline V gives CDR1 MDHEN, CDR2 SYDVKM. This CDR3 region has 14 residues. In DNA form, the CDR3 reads TGTGCCAGCAGCTACTCGGGACAGCTCTATGGCTACACCTTC. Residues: CASSYSGQLYGYTF.

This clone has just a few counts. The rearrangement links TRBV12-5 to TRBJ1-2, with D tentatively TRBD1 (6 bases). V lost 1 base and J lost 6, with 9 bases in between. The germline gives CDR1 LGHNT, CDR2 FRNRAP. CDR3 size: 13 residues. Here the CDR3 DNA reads TGTGCTAGTGGTTTGGACAGGGTAAATGGCTACACCTTC. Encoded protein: CASGLDRVNGYTF.